The entry below gives a single TCR beta chain sequence along with its context. The record originates from a study of neoadjuvant anti-PD-1 for oral cavity cancer. This CDR3 has 13 amino acids. Germline-derived CDR1 and CDR2 are MNHEY and SMNVEV (reference sequence). Trimming took 4 bases from V and 4 from J, leaving 10 bases between them. This table comes from immunoSEQ multiplex PCR, and its TCRdb copy is limited to in-frame clones, with some not included. There are roughly 14,000 clones in the sample; roughly 67% occur only once, and under 2.5% lies in the top ten. The V call is TRBV27, the J call TRBJ1-1; D is unclear. The source was PBMCs, collected before nivolumab (anti-PD-1) treatment. This clonotype was sampled from a person between 40 and 79 years old with oral cavity squamous cell carcinoma. The CDR3 region is CASSSLRSTEAFF. CDR3 coding DNA: TGTGCCAGCAGTTCCCTCAGGAGCACTGAAGCTTTCTTT.